The 14 T cell receptor beta chains below were found in one sample sequenced in a study of beta chain features in type 1 diabetes. As every portion of the isolated RNA was reverse transcribed, the sequencing read expressed TCRB transcripts. Assay used: immunoSEQ multiplex PCR; TCRdb lists only in-frame clones, some missing. Seen here are about 370,000 clones, 9.6% observed once, and the top ten hold around 0.66%. Study conclusions and caveats: All four CD4+ subsets from Type 1 diabetes patients carried moderately but significantly shorter TCRB CDR3s.

The antigens these receptors bind are not known. What was sequenced was central memory CD4+ T cells from blood. These receptors were collected from a man aged 25-45 years with type 1 diabetes.

This clone appeared many times. This sequence joins TRBV7-9 and TRBJ2-6; no clear D gene. The CDR3 runs to 15 residues. V lost 3 bases and J lost 0, with 6 bases in between. Germline CDR1 is SEHNR and CDR2 is FQNEAQ (reference sequence). The CDR3 reads CASSFVGSGANVLTF. As DNA, the CDR3 is TGTGCCAGCAGCTTTGTCGGCTCTGGGGCCAACGTCCTGACTTTC.

This clone was counted only a few times. A read error may account for a junction end that differs from germline. The chain combines TRBV6-1 with TRBJ2-1; D may be TRBD2 (6 bases). The CDR3 covers 14 residues. From germline, CDR1 is MNHNS and CDR2 SASEGT. The CDR3 bases are TGTGCCAGCATTGAAGCGGGTACCTACAATGAGCAGTTCTTC. Translated, it gives CASIEAGTYNEQFF.

The chain joins TRBV11-2 to TRBJ2-6; TRBD2 matches 11 bases. This CDR3 region has 18 residues. J gave up 1 base and V 5 bases, and 7 bases lay outside the gene matches. CDR1 and CDR2 from the germline V gene are SGHAT and FQNNGV. The CDR3 bases are TGTGCCAGCAGCCTGCTAGCGGGAGGTATATCTGGGGCCAACGTCCTGACTTTC. This sequence encodes CASSLLAGGISGANVLTF.

Ten or more counts support this clone. The chain has TRBV6-6 and TRBJ1-2; no definite D call. Germline CDR1 and CDR2: MNHNY and SVGAGI (reference sequence). V lost 0 bases and J lost 7, with 3 bases in between. This CDR3 is built from 11 residues. CDR3 protein: CASSYSSGYTF. CDR3 coding DNA: TGTGCCAGCAGTTACTCGTCTGGCTACACCTTC.

This chain connects TRBV27 to TRBJ2-5; tentative D call: TRBD2 (6 bases). Trimming stripped 11 bases from V and 10 bases from J, with 29 bases between. Germline V gene sequence: CDR1 MNHEY, CDR2 SMNVEV (reference sequence). There are 15 residues in the CDR3. The CDR3 spells CACSSGSGPPGIQYF. In nucleotides, the CDR3 is TGTGCCTGCTCATCCGGGAGCGGGCCCCCGGGGATCCAGTACTTC.

This clone was detected many times. The chain is built from TRBV10-2 and TRBJ2-2; D might be TRBD2 (5 bases). Germline CDR1 and CDR2: WSHSY and SAAADI. The CDR3 contains 14 residues. V gave up 6 bases and J gave up 4 bases, with 12 bases separating them. The CDR3 DNA sequence: TGCGCCAGCAGGCTAGCAGGAATCACCGGGGAGCTGTTTTTT. Its protein is CASRLAGITGELFF.

There are a few counts of this clone. The sample has other DNA sequences that encode this CDR3 too. The rearrangement uses TRBV18 and TRBJ1-1, with D perhaps matching TRBD1 (5 bases). The CDR3 covers 12 residues. Trimming took off 3 bases at V and 4 bases at J, with 6 bases between the two ends. Germline V CDR1 and CDR2: KGHSH, LQKENI. CDR3 DNA sequence: TGTGCCAGCTCACCCCAGGGCACTGAAGCTTTCTTT. Translated: CASSPQGTEAFF.

The chain links TRBV18 to TRBJ1-1; D ambiguous. CDR1 is KGHSH and CDR2 is LQKENI in the germline V gene. CDR3 length: 12 amino acids. V was cut by 5 bases and J by 1 base, with 5 bases left in between. The CDR3 region is CASSTENTEAFF. The DNA of the CDR3 is TGTGCCAGCTCAACGGAGAACACTGAAGCTTTCTTT.

The chain carries TRBV4-3 and TRBJ2-3; unclear D gene. Germline V lookup: CDR1 LGHNA, CDR2 YSLEER. V was pared by 1 base and J by 2 bases, with 7 bases between. This CDR3 has 14 amino acids. CDR3 sequence: CASSQGRYTDTQYF. CDR3 nucleotide sequence: TGCGCCAGCAGCCAAGGGCGCTACACAGATACGCAGTATTTT.

This clone was observed a handful of times. The chain employs TRBV6-5 and TRBJ1-5; a possible D gene is TRBD1 (5 bases). The ends were cut back, 5 bases at V and 4 bases at J, with 15 bases in the middle. CDR1 is MNHEY, CDR2 SVGAGI, per germline. There are 15 residues in the CDR3. The CDR3 sequence: CASSPDGGWNQPQHF. The CDR3 region has the DNA TGTGCCAGCAGTCCCGACGGGGGGTGGAATCAGCCCCAGCATTTT.

This clone was seen at least ten times. The rearrangement links TRBV19 to TRBJ2-1; either TRBD1 or TRBD2 may supply D (5 bases each). The CDR3 spans 14 residues. Trimming stripped 4 bases from V and 5 bases from J, with 12 bases between. Germline V gene lookup returns CDR1 LNHDA and CDR2 SQIVND (reference sequence). The CDR3 DNA reads as TGTGCCAGTAGTACTATGGGACCGAACAATGAGCAGTTCTTC. Amino acids: CASSTMGPNNEQFF.

This clone has more than one count but fewer than ten. The chain has TRBV11-3 and TRBJ1-2; the D gene is possibly TRBD1 (6 bases). The V gene's germline CDR1 is SGHNT and CDR2 YENEEA. Trimming stripped 2 bases from V and 8 bases from J, with 12 bases between. This CDR3 is 13 amino acids long. CDR3 protein: CASSLFGGEGYTF. CDR3 nucleotides: TGTGCCAGCAGCTTATTCGGGGGCGAAGGCTACACCTTC.

The chain couples TRBV9 to TRBJ2-3; 10 bases are shared with TRBD2. V shed 3 bases, J shed 7 bases, and the junction held 17 bases outside the gene matches. The CDR3 has 18 residues. Germline loops: CDR1 SGDLS, CDR2 YYNGEE. The CDR3 sequence: CASSARFSSGREKNTQYF. The CDR3 coding sequence is TGTGCCAGCAGCGCAAGATTCTCGAGCGGGAGGGAAAAAAATACGCAGTATTTT.

This clone was detected only a few times. The V and J genes are TRBV9 and TRBJ2-1, with D perhaps TRBD2 (6 bases). Germline lookup yields CDR1 SGDLS and CDR2 YYNGEE. This CDR3 is built from 14 residues. Trimming removed 0 bases from V and 7 bases from J, with 11 bases in between. The CDR3 bases are TGTGCCAGCAGCGTAGCGCGACTAGGGAATGAGCAGTTCTTC. Translating gives CASSVARLGNEQFF.